This TCR beta chain derives from a study of T cell responses to AZD1222 COVID-19 vaccine. Study-wide background: Second-dose timings of about 4 or about 12 weeks were pooled.

TCRdb's copy holds only in-frame clones and misses some; the assay was immunoSEQ multiplex PCR. The sample lists around 140,000 clones, around 93% seen once, with more than 8% in the top ten. The CDR3 consists of 13 residues. Germline lookup yields CDR1 SQVTM and CDR2 ANQGSEA. Trimming cost V 6 bases and J 3 bases; bases outside gene matches: 8. Overall study findings and caveats: White British people made up most donors, females outnumbered males, and clonal diversity was possibly underestimated. Baseline antibody screening turned up just six or seven seropositive AZD1222 recipients. Reports say nearly half of spike-specific TCRs go after unmutated variant regions.

Comments on this clone: Its antigen is unidentified.

The material sequenced was peripheral blood, taken on day 0 of AZD1222 vaccination. The origin of this receptor is an adult in good health. This chain links TRBV29-1 with TRBJ2-7, with 7 bases aligning to TRBD1. CDR3: CSVAPGQHYEQYF. The CDR3 DNA reads TGCAGCGTCGCGCCGGGACAGCACTACGAGCAGTACTTC.